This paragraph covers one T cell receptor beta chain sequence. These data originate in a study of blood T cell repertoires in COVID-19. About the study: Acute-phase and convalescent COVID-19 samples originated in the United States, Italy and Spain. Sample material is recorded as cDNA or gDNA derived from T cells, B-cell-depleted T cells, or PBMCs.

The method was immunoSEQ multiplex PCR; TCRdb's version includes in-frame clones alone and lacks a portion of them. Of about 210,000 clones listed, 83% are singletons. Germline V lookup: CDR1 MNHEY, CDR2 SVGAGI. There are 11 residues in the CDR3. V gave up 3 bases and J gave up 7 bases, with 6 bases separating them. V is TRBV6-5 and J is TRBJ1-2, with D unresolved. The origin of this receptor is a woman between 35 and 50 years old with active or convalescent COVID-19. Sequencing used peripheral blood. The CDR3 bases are TGTGCCAGCAGTTATGCCGGTGGCTACACCTTC. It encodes CASSYAGGYTF.